Listed here are 9 T cell receptor beta chains from one sample, sequenced in a study of blood T cells in healthy people across ages. Sample-barcoded 5' priming and a J-beta primer mix drove a second PCR of about 6 to 12 cycles. TCRdb reanalysed the 5' RACE reads using MiXCR and keeps one entry per CDR3 protein. The table lists 1.2 million to 1.5 million distinct CDR3 sequences, 59% of them singletons, with 6.5% to 8.5% in the top ten. Material for sequencing was blood. The receptors stem from a man aged 18 to 30 in good health.

This clonotype appeared a few times. The chain couples TRBV27 to TRBJ2-6; D is unclear. The CDR3 consists of 13 residues. The V gene lost 5 bases and the J gene lost 6 bases, with 8 bases spanning the gap. CDR1 and CDR2 from the germline V gene are MNHEY and SMNVEV (reference sequence). CDR3 protein: CASSRLMANVLTF. DNA for the CDR3: TGTGCCAGCAGTCGATTAATGGCCAACGTCCTGACTTTC.

This chain connects TRBV6-5 to TRBJ2-2, with TRBD2 identical over 9 bases. V shed 8 bases, J shed 4 bases, and the junction held 11 bases outside the gene matches. The CDR3 totals 16 residues. Germline V lookup: CDR1 MNHEY, CDR2 SVGAGI. The CDR3 loop reads CASADLAGRATGELFF. Written as DNA, the CDR3 is TGTGCCAGCGCCGACCTAGCGGGGAGGGCCACCGGGGAGCTGTTTTTT.

The chain uses TRBV20-1 and TRBJ2-7; no reliable D call. The CDR3 sequence is 13 residues long. Trimming took off 4 bases at V and 0 bases at J, with 10 bases between the two ends. Germline V gene lookup returns CDR1 DFQATT and CDR2 SNEGSKA (reference sequence). DNA of the CDR3: TGCAGTGCTATCGGCGCGAGCTCCTACGAGCAGTACTTC. This sequence encodes CSAIGASSYEQYF.

This sequence joins TRBV4-1 and TRBJ2-5; 9 bases line up with TRBD1. The J call may not be correct, given that the DNA end is closer to TRBJ2-7. Looked up from germline, CDR1 is MGHRA and CDR2 is YSYEKL. The CDR3 loop spans 14 amino acids. The CDR3 here is CASSFHGTGSEQYF. The CDR3 DNA sequence: TGCGCCAGCAGCTTCCACGGGACAGGGAGCGAGCAGTACTTC.

The sample holds a few counts of this clonotype. This rearrangement joins TRBV11-2 to TRBJ1-2; no clear D. With 5 bases removed from V and 5 bases from J, the gap between germline ends came to 9 bases. Germline assignment: CDR1 SGHAT and CDR2 FQNNGV. CDR3 length equals 12 residues. DNA for the CDR3: TGTGCCAGCAGCACCACGGGATATGGCTACACCTTC. Its protein is CASSTTGYGYTF.

The chain uses TRBV4-2 and TRBJ2-4; D remains ambiguous. The germline gives CDR1 LGHNA, CDR2 YNFKEQ. Trimming left V 1 base short and J 10 bases short, with 8 bases between. CDR3 size: 12 residues. Here the CDR3 DNA reads TGTGCCAGCAGCCAAGGCAACAAAATTCAGTACTTC. It codes for CASSQGNKIQYF.

This sequence joins TRBV28 and TRBJ2-4; D is undetermined. V was cut by 4 bases and J by 13 bases, with 20 bases left in between. The CDR3 sequence is 14 residues long. CDR1 is MDHEN, CDR2 SYDVKM, per germline. CDR3 sequence (DNA): TGTGCCAGCAGTTCGAACAAGGCCCACCTCAAGCAGTACTTC. It is translated as CASSSNKAHLKQYF.

V is TRBV25-1 and J is TRBJ2-1; 7 bases line up with TRBD1. Germline CDR1 reads MGHDK; CDR2 reads SYGVNS. This CDR3 contains 13 residues. The V segment lost 7 bases and the J segment 3 bases; nucleotides outside the gene matches: 3. The CDR3 reads CASNTGVYNEQFF. The CDR3 DNA follows: TGTGCCAGCAACACAGGGGTCTACAATGAGCAGTTCTTC.

The V gene is TRBV7-9, the J gene TRBJ2-7, with unresolved D. CDR1 and CDR2 from the germline V gene are SEHNR and FQNEAQ (reference sequence). This CDR3 contains 13 residues. V was cut by 5 bases and J by 7 bases, with 15 bases left in between. CDR3: CASSEAENNEQYF. As DNA, the CDR3 is TGTGCCAGCAGCGAAGCAGAGAACAATGAGCAGTACTTC.